This entry concerns a single TCR beta chain. Its antigen remains unidentified. This entry comes from a study of cytomegalovirus exposure and HLA in healthy donors. Study findings and constraints: There were under 200 TCR beta chains listed as cytomegalovirus-associated.

Measured with immunoSEQ multiplex PCR; TCRdb has only the in-frame clones, and not every one. In the table there are fewer than 400,000 clones, 88% of which are singletons. The receptor was isolated from a man aged 25 to 45 in good health and CMV-seronegative. Sequenced: PBMCs.

For the CDR3, the DNA is TGTGCCAGCAGCTTGAGGGAGGGCACTGAAGCTTTCTTT. Translating it yields CASSLREGTEAFF. The J gene is TRBJ1-1, the V gene TRBV5-6; D is ambiguous. Trimming left V 1 base short and J 4 bases short, with 8 bases between. Germline V gene lookup returns CDR1 SGHDT and CDR2 YYEEEE. The CDR3 consists of 13 residues.